These 5 T cell receptor beta chains came from one sample sequenced in a study of cytomegalovirus exposure and HLA in healthy donors. The PCR had 60 Vbeta and 13 Jbeta primers. TCRdb's table, derived via immunoSEQ multiplex PCR, lists solely in-frame clones and lacks some. The profile shows 150,000 to 200,000 clones, approximately 72% of them singletons. Material: PBMCs. These receptors all come from a female donor in good health and CMV-seronegative.

This clone was seen more than once but under ten times. The gene calls are TRBV10-3 and TRBJ2-7, with D possibly matching TRBD2 (5 bases). CDR1 ENHRY and CDR2 SYGVKD come from the germline V gene. The CDR3 is 14 residues long. Trimming pared 2 bases from V and 2 bases from J, leaving 10 bases between. The CDR3 sequence is CAISEAAAPYEQYF. The CDR3, as DNA: TGTGCCATCAGTGAGGCAGCGGCCCCCTACGAGCAGTACTTC.

This rearrangement joins TRBV15 to TRBJ2-7, with D perhaps TRBD1 (6 bases). Trimming took off 3 bases at V and 3 bases at J, with 21 bases between the two ends. CDR3 length equals 17 residues. Germline values: CDR1 LNHNV, CDR2 YYDKDF (reference sequence). In DNA, the CDR3 is TGTGCCACCAGCAGGTTAGGAATTCCGGGACATCTCTACGAGCAGTACTTC. This codes for CATSRLGIPGHLYEQYF.

The chain carries TRBV7-9 and TRBJ1-1; D gene ambiguous. CDR1 SEHNR and CDR2 FQNEAQ come from the germline V gene (reference sequence). This CDR3 contains 15 residues. V lost 1 base and J lost 2, with 11 bases in between. The CDR3 is CASSLVSGYNTEAFF. CDR3 in DNA: TGTGCCAGCAGCTTAGTATCGGGGTATAACACTGAAGCTTTCTTT.

This chain uses TRBV10-1 with TRBJ1-1; D gene ambiguous. The germline gives CDR1 WNHNN, CDR2 SYGVQD (reference sequence). V shed 7 bases and J shed 0 bases, with 12 bases lying between them. The CDR3 has 14 amino acids. The CDR3 sequence: CASTPDSMNTEAFF. CDR3 nucleotides: TGCGCCAGCACTCCGGACTCTATGAACACTGAAGCTTTCTTT.

The V gene is TRBV19, the J gene TRBJ1-2; D is perhaps TRBD1 (5 bases). The germline V and J ends were trimmed by 7 bases and 9 bases, with 21 bases remaining between them. Germline V lookup: CDR1 LNHDA, CDR2 SQIVND (reference sequence). The CDR3 loop spans 14 amino acids. The chain's CDR3 is CASIQPLMGGRYTF. For the CDR3, the DNA is TGTGCCAGTATTCAACCCTTAATGGGGGGACGCTACACCTTC.